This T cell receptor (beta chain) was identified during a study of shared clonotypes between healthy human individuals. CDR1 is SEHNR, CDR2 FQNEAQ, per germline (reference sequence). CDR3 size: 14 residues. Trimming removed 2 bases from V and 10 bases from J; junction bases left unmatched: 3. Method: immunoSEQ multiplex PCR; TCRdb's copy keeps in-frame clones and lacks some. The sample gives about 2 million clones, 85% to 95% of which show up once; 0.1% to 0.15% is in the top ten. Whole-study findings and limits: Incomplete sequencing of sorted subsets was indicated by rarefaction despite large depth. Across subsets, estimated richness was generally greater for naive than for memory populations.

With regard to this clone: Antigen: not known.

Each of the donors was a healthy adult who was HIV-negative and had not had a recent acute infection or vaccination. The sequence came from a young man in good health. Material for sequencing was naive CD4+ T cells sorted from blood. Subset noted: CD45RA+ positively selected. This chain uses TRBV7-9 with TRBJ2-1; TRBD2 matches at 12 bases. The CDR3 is CASSLSGTSGEQFF. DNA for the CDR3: TGTGCCAGCAGCTTAAGCGGGACTAGCGGGGAGCAGTTCTTC.